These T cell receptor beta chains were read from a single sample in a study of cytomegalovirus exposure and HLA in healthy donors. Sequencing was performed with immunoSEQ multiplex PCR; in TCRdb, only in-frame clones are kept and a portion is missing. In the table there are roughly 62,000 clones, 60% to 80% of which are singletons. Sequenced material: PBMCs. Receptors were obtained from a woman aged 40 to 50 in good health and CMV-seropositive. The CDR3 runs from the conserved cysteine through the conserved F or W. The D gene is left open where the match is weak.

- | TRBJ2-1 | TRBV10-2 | CASSAGGWEQFF
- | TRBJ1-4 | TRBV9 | CASSVEPMAVADEKLFF
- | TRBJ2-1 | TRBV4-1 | CASRPGPDHYNEQFF
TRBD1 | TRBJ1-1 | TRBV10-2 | CASREGQATGEAFF
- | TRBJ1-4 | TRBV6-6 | CASSRTTTNEKLFF
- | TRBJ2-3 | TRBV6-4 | CASSVAETSTDTQYF
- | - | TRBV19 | CASSPLSGLDEQYF
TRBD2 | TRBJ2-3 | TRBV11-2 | CASTLRRGLAVPTDTQYF
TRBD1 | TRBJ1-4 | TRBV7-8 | CASSSRTGGTEKLFF
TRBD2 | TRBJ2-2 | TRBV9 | CASSVGEGIGELFF
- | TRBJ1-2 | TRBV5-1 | CASSLDGREGGYTF
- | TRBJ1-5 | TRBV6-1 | CASSEVPSHQPQHF
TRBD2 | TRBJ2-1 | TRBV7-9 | CASSSWTSAGYNEQFF
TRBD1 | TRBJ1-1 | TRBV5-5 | CASSRTGATEAFF
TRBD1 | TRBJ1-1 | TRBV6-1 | CASSERYQGAAFF
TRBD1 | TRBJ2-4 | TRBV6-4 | CASRPRDSLAKNIQYF
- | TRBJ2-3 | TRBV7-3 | CASSLALTGEADTQYF
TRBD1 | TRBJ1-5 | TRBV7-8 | CASSYSQTGGIHSNQPQHF
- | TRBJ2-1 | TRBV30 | CAWSVGGGSYNEQFF
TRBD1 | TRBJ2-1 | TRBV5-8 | CASSPRDRGYEQFF
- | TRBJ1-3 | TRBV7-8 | CASSFPGLRGNTIYF
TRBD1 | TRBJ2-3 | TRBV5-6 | CASSLGQGLDTQYF